A single sample gave rise to the 13 T cell receptor beta chains below, sequenced in a study of T-cell reconstitution after alpha-beta-depleted transplantation in children. Unique molecular identifiers were incorporated into the prepared TCRbeta library. Using its own MiXCR run on the PCR reads, TCRdb lists one record per CDR3 protein. There are under 450,000 distinct CDR3 sequences in the sample; less than 15% occur only once, and over 3.5% lies in the top ten. Sample: PBMCs, taken from the stem cell graft. The receptors were gathered from a human donor who donated a stem cell graft to a child with Fanconi anemia.

In nucleotides, the CDR3 is TGCGCCAGCAGCTTGATGGGGGGCGAAGGGGGCTACACCTTC. This translates into CASSLMGGEGGYTF. This sequence joins TRBV5-1 and TRBJ1-2, with D possibly TRBD1 on 6 matching bases. V dropped 1 base and J dropped 8 bases, with 15 bases sitting between them. Per germline, CDR1 SGHRS and CDR2 YFSETQ. The CDR3 is made up of 14 amino acids.

Here the CDR3 DNA reads TGTGCCAGCAGCCCTAGCGCCGGGGAGCTGTTTTTT. This gives the protein CASSPSAGELFF. The chain employs TRBV2 and TRBJ2-2; a weak D match, TRBD2 (6 bases). V gave up 6 bases and J gave up 6 bases, with 8 bases separating them. CDR3 size: 12 residues. Germline values: CDR1 SNHLY, CDR2 FYNNEI. Full variable domain (rest looked up from reference TRBV2 and TRBJ2-2): EPEVTQTPSHQVTQMGQEVILRCVPISNHLYFYWYRQILGQKVEFLVSFYNNEISEKSEIFDDQFSVERPDGSNFTLKIRSTKLEDSAMYFCASSPSAGELFFGEGSRLTVL.

The chain couples TRBV6-5 to TRBJ1-1, with D unclear. Trimming shortened V by 2 bases and J by 8 bases, and 6 bases separated the two germline ends. This CDR3 region has 11 residues. The germline V gene has CDR1 MNHEY and CDR2 SVGAGI. CDR3 sequence (DNA): TGTGCCAGCAGTTACGGCTTCGAAGCTTTCTTT. Amino acid sequence: CASSYGFEAFF.

The genes are TRBV29-1 and TRBJ2-1; 9 nucleotides line up with TRBD1. The CDR3 loop spans 14 amino acids. V lost 6 bases and J lost 2; bases outside the gene matches: 5. Germline CDR1 SQVTM, CDR2 ANQGSEA. In nucleotides, the CDR3 is TGCAGCGTAGTGGACAGGGGTACCTACAATGAGCAGTTCTTC. It yields the protein CSVVDRGTYNEQFF.

The chain joins TRBV12-3 or TRBV12-4 to TRBJ1-2; weak D call: TRBD1 (6 bases). V lost 3 bases, J lost 6 bases, and 11 bases lay in between. This CDR3 has 13 residues. CDR3: CASSFDRSHGYTF. CDR3 nucleotides: TGTGCCAGCAGTTTCGACAGGAGCCATGGCTACACCTTC.

The table lists this clonotype with a few counts. V gene TRBV6-1 combines with J gene TRBJ1-1; possible D gene TRBD1, 5 bases. CDR3 length equals 15 residues. Germline V lookup: CDR1 MNHNS, CDR2 SASEGT. Trimming took off 6 bases at V and 6 bases at J, with 20 bases between the two ends. The CDR3 DNA is TGTGCCAGCAGCCAACGGCAGAGGGGTTCGGCTGAAGCTTTCTTT. This sequence encodes CASSQRQRGSAEAFF.

A few counts support this clonotype. The V call is TRBV5-1, the J call TRBJ2-2; unclear D gene. The CDR3 length is 14 residues. V lost 5 bases, J lost 6 bases, and 14 bases lay in between. Germline V CDR1 and CDR2: SGHRS, YFSETQ. CDR3 in DNA: TGCGCCAGCAGTCCTACGAATGCGCCCGGGGAGCTGTTTTTT. Residues: CASSPTNAPGELFF.

J is TRBJ2-2 and V is TRBV27, with a weak D call TRBD1 (5 bases). Trimming left V 2 bases short and J 0 bases short, with 19 bases between. CDR3 length: 19 amino acids. The germline V gene encodes CDR1 MNHEY and CDR2 SMNVEV (reference sequence). The CDR3 DNA follows: TGTGCCAGCAGTTTAAAGGGGCCCAGCTTTTTGGCGAACACCGGGGAGCTGTTTTTT. Its translation: CASSLKGPSFLANTGELFF.

This clonotype has just a few counts. The chain combines TRBV2 with TRBJ2-1, with D uncertain. This CDR3 contains 13 residues. V was cut by 5 bases and J by 5 bases, with 10 bases left in between. Per the germline V gene, CDR1 is SNHLY and CDR2 is FYNNEI. The CDR3 sequence is CASSYTWDNEQFF. The CDR3 coding sequence is TGTGCCAGCAGTTATACCTGGGACAATGAGCAGTTCTTC.

V is TRBV7-2 and J is TRBJ2-1; D may be TRBD2 (6 bases). V was shortened by 1 base and J by 4 bases, with 14 bases between the two germline ends. Germline CDR1 SGHTA, CDR2 FQGNSA. The CDR3 is 16 amino acids. The chain's CDR3 is CASSLVLAGWYNEQFF. The CDR3 DNA reads as TGTGCCAGCAGCTTAGTCCTTGCGGGGTGGTACAATGAGCAGTTCTTC. The full variable domain, rest sourced from reference TRBV7-2 and TRBJ2-1, is GAGVSQSPSNKVTEKGKDVELRCDPISGHTALYWYRQSLGQGLEFLIYFQGNSAPDKSGLPSDRFSAERTGGSVSTLTIQRTQQEDSAVYLCASSLVLAGWYNEQFFGPGTRLTVL.

V and J are TRBV9 and TRBJ2-7; D is unresolved. The CDR3 covers 14 residues. Trimming shortened V by 2 bases and J by 5 bases, and 14 bases separated the two germline ends. From germline, CDR1 is SGDLS and CDR2 YYNGEE. The CDR3 sequence is CASSVTHSSHEQYF. CDR3 sequence (DNA): TGTGCCAGCAGCGTGACTCACTCGTCACACGAGCAGTACTTC.

The chain recombines TRBV4-3 with TRBJ2-1; possible D gene TRBD1, 6 bases. Trimming left V 4 bases short and J 7 bases short, with 14 bases between. Germline CDR1 and CDR2: LGHNA and YSLEER. The CDR3 has 14 amino acids. Written as DNA, the CDR3 is TGCGCCAGCAGCCTCCGGGACACTAGAAATGAGCAGTTCTTC. It codes for CASSLRDTRNEQFF.

This clonotype appeared a few times. The rearrangement uses TRBV7-3 and TRBJ1-1; D remains unclear. Germline CDR1 SGHTA, CDR2 FQGTGA. The CDR3 has 14 amino acids. V gave up 4 bases and J gave up 5 bases, with 14 bases separating them. The CDR3: CASSSGSIGTEAFF. The CDR3 coding sequence is TGTGCCAGCAGCTCGGGATCGATCGGGACTGAAGCTTTCTTT. The complete variable domain, with remaining parts taken from reference TRBV7-3 and TRBJ1-1, reads GAGVSQTPSNKVTEKGKYVELRCDPISGHTALYWYRQSLGQGPEFLIYFQGTGAADDSGLPNDRFFAVRPEGSVSTLKIQRTERGDSAVYLCASSSGSIGTEAFFGQGTRLTVV.